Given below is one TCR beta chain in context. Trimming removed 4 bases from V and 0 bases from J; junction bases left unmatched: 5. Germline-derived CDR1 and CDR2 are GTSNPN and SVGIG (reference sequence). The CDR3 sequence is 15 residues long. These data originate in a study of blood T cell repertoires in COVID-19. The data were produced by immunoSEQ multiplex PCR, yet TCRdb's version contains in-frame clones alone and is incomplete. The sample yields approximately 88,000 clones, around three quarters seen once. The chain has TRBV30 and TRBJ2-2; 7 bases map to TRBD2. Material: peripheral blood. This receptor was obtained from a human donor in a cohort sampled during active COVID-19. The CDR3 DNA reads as TGTGCCTGGAAGGCGGGACTAACGAACACCGGGGAGCTGTTTTTT. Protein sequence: CAWKAGLTNTGELFF.